The rows below give T cell receptor beta chains drawn from one sample of a study of identical twins. Each CDR3 protein is one row after TCRdb ran MiXCR on the 5' RACE reads. The repertoire holds roughly 690,000 distinct CDR3 sequences, 6.1% seen once, with 1.5% to 2% in the top ten. Source material: naive T cells sorted from blood. Every receptor here comes from a man aged 18 to 30 in good health. Each CDR3 is given with its conserved first and last residue. The D gene is left open where the match is weak. Part of the rows lack a size; the others show once, few, many or a class for expanded clones.

clone_size	d_call	v_call	j_call	cdr3_aa	cdr3_nt
.	TRBD1	TRBV6-2/TRBV6-3	TRBJ1-1	CASSKTAGGLGTGGNTEAFF	TGTGCCAGCAGCAAAACTGCGGGGGGATTGGGGACAGGGGGTAACACTGAAGCTTTCTTT
few	.	TRBV24-1	TRBJ1-2	CATSESDTPSYGYTF	TGTGCCACCAGTGAGTCTGACACCCCTTCCTATGGCTACACCTTC
many	.	TRBV24-1	TRBJ1-2	CATSGIDGYTF	TGTGCCACGAGTGGAATAGACGGCTACACCTTC
.	TRBD1	TRBV29-1	TRBJ2-7	CSVELPFPGQGVYEQYF	TGCAGCGTTGAACTTCCCTTCCCGGGACAGGGGGTCTACGAGCAGTACTTC
few	TRBD1	TRBV9	TRBJ2-3	CASSPGTGKTDTQYF	TGTGCCAGCAGCCCCGGGACAGGGAAAACAGATACGCAGTATTTT
many	TRBD2	TRBV20-1	TRBJ2-7	CSARVWDYSYEQYF	TGCAGTGCTAGAGTTTGGGACTACTCCTACGAGCAGTACTTC
few	TRBD2	TRBV11-2	TRBJ2-5	CASSPRGDLYQETQYF	TGTGCCAGCAGCCCCCGGGGGGACCTGTACCAAGAGACCCAGTACTTC
many	TRBD2	TRBV9	TRBJ2-4	CASSATTGLDSNIQYF	TGTGCCAGCAGTGCAACCACGGGACTAGACTCAAACATTCAGTACTTC
many	.	TRBV10-2	TRBJ1-1	CASSYRGTGITEAFF	TGCGCCAGCAGTTACCGCGGAACAGGGATCACTGAAGCTTTCTTT
.	.	TRBV11-3	TRBJ2-3	CASSTPGLSSTDTQYF	TGTGCCAGCAGCACGCCGGGCCTTAGCTCGACAGATACGCAGTATTTT
many	.	TRBV7-9	TRBJ1-2	CASSFRAYGYTF	TGTGCCAGCAGCTTTCGTGCCTATGGCTACACCTTC
.	TRBD2	TRBV10-3	TRBJ2-1	CAISESASGSFGEQFF	TGTGCCATCAGTGAGTCTGCTAGCGGGAGTTTCGGAGAGCAGTTCTTC
.	.	TRBV4-3	TRBJ2-5	CASSQVGGRETQYF	TGCGCCAGCAGCCAAGTAGGAGGGAGAGAGACCCAGTACTTC
few	TRBD2	TRBV7-8	TRBJ2-5	CASSLASAWLAGGIHGTQYF	TGTGCCAGCAGCTTAGCGTCTGCTTGGCTAGCGGGAGGGATTCATGGGACCCAGTACTTC
.	.	TRBV20-1	TRBJ2-5	CSAGPGTYQETQYF	TGCAGTGCCGGACCCGGGACATATCAAGAGACCCAGTACTTC
.	TRBD2	TRBV20-1	TRBJ2-7	CSARRGREYF	TGCAGTGCCCGCCGTGGGAGGGAGTACTTC